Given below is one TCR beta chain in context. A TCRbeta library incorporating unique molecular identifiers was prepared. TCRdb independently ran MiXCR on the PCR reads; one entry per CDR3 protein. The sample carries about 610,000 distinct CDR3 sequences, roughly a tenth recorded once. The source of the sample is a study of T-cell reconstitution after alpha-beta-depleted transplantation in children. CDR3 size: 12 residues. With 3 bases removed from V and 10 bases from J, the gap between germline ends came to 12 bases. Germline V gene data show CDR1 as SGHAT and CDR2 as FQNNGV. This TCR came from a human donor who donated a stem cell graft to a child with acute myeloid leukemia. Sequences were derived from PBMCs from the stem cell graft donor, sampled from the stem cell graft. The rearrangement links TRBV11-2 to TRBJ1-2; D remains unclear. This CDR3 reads CASSFGTGIYTF. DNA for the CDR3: TGTGCCAGCAGCTTCGGCACCGGTATCTACACCTTC.